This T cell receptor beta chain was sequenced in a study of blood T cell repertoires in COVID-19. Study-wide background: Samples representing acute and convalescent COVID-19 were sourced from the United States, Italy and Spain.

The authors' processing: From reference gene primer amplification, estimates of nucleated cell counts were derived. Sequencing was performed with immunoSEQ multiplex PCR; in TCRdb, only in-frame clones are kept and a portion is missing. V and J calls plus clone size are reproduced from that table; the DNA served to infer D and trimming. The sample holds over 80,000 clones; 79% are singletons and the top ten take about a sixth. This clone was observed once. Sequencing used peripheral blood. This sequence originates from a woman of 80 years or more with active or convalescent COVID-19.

In DNA, the CDR3 is TGTGCCAGCCGGGACTACCTCACAGATACGCAGTATTTT. Residues: CASRDYLTDTQYF. The V and J genes are TRBV19 and TRBJ2-3, with 7 positions matching TRBD2. The CDR3 runs 13 residues. V dropped 9 bases and J dropped 2; count of bases not matched to a gene: 5. In germline, CDR1 is LNHDA, CDR2 SQIVND (reference sequence).